Each of the 8 T cell receptor beta chains below was sequenced from the same sample in a study of tumor-infiltrating lymphocytes in glioblastoma multiforme (dated by TCRdb to the late 2010s). Sequencing was carried out with an Illumina HiSeq 2500. TCRB libraries were constructed from RNA through three rounds of nested multiplex PCR following a modified ARM-PCR protocol with multiple V-beta primers and a C-beta primer. The public reads were reprocessed in TCRdb via fastp at Q25 and MiXCR, keeping in-frame beta chains. Rows are combined by CDR3 protein, so each entry shows the most common genes and DNA. The sample yields about 12,000 distinct CDR3 sequences; around 71% were counted once. The ten largest account for over 25% of the sample. The specimen was brain tumor tissue. These receptors were taken from a male donor with glioblastoma.

Worth noting for this clonotype: A much larger clone is a single base away; this may be a read error. This rearrangement joins TRBV7-9 to TRBJ2-1, with D perhaps TRBD1 or TRBD2 (5 bases each). The CDR3 contains 13 residues. V lost 4 bases to trimming and J lost 5 bases, with 9 bases between them. From germline, CDR1 is SEHNR and CDR2 FQNEAQ (reference sequence). The CDR3 is CASSWWGNNEQFF. DNA of the CDR3: TGTGCCAGCAGCTGGTGGGGGAACAATGAGCAGTTCTTC.

CDR3 DNA sequence: TGTGCCAGCAGCGGGACACCCAACTATGGCTACACCTTC. Encoded protein: CASSGTPNYGYTF. This chain links TRBV12-3 or TRBV12-4 with TRBJ1-2, with a possible D match to TRBD1 (6 bases). The CDR3 consists of 13 residues. V dropped 6 bases and J dropped 2 bases, with 10 bases sitting between them.

Only one count was recorded for this clonotype. This chain joins TRBV3-1 and TRBJ2-4; no firm D call. With 4 bases removed from V and 1 base from J, the gap between germline ends came to 17 bases. The CDR3 consists of 17 residues. The germline V gene encodes CDR1 LGHDT and CDR2 YNNKEL (reference sequence). CDR3 DNA sequence: TGTGCCAGCAGCCGCGGTGAGCCAGCGTGGGCCAAAAACATTCAGTACTTC. Encoded protein: CASSRGEPAWAKNIQYF.

This clonotype was counted at least ten times. This rearrangement joins TRBV28 to TRBJ2-1, with D possibly being TRBD2 (6 bases). The V end lost 6 bases, the J end lost 8 bases, and 23 bases lay between the germline ends. The CDR3 length is 16 residues. The germline V gene has CDR1 MDHEN and CDR2 SYDVKM. The CDR3 DNA follows: TGTGCCAGCAGACCCGCCGGGACTCCAGGGACTGATGAGCAGTTCTTC. The encoded protein is CASRPAGTPGTDEQFF.

The J gene is TRBJ1-6, the V gene TRBV6-5; the D gene is possibly TRBD1 (5 bases). V dropped 1 base and J dropped 7 bases, with 17 bases sitting between them. The CDR3 has 17 residues. Germline CDR1 MNHEY, CDR2 SVGAGI. CDR3 nucleotide sequence: TGTGCCAGCAGTTACTACCAGGGCGGGGGTCTAAATTCACCCCTCCACTTT. As protein: CASSYYQGGGLNSPLHF.

About this clonotype: One end of the junction fails to match germline, which may point to a read error. This sequence joins TRBV6-2 or TRBV6-3 and TRBJ1-1; possible D gene TRBD1, 5 bases. CDR3 size: 14 residues. Germline V gives CDR1 MNHEY, CDR2 SVGEGT. The CDR3 DNA reads TGTGCCAGCAGTATCCAGGGAGGCAACACTGAGGCTTTCTTT. Its protein is CASSIQGGNTEAFF.

This clonotype came up a few times. A much larger clone sits a single nucleotide away, making a read error possible. This chain links TRBV7-9 with TRBJ2-4; possible D gene TRBD2, 6 bases. This CDR3 is built from 15 residues. V was shortened by 8 bases and J by 0 bases, with 14 bases between the two germline ends. The germline V gene encodes CDR1 SEHNR and CDR2 FQNEAQ (reference sequence). DNA for the CDR3: TGTGCCAGCGGCCACCGCGGGACAGCCAAAAACATTCAGTACTTC. This sequence encodes CASGHRGTAKNIQYF.

Points on this clonotype: The CDR3 does not end in the conserved phenylalanine or tryptophan, so this is likely a read error. Because the CDR3's place on the DNA is in doubt, the DNA is left out and the CDR3 is given as listed by TCRdb. The CDR3 loop reads CASSIIGTDAHYL. This rearrangement joins TRBV7-8 to TRBJ2-3. The germline gives CDR1 SGHVS, CDR2 FQNEAQ. The CDR3 comprises 13 residues, both ends counted.